These 28 T cell receptor beta chains share one sample of origin, sequenced in a study of blood T cell repertoires in COVID-19. Clones were sequenced by immunoSEQ multiplex PCR, and TCRdb holds only the in-frame ones, with some missing. Among tens of thousands of clones listed, around 83% were seen once. Sequencing was carried out using peripheral blood. The source is a human donor in a cohort sampled during active COVID-19.

The chain carries TRBV7-2 and TRBJ1-1; D remains ambiguous. The CDR3 runs to 15 residues. V shed 4 bases and J shed 3 bases, with 15 bases lying between them. Germline V gene sequence: CDR1 SGHTA, CDR2 FQGNSA. The CDR3: CASSSFWAMDTEAFF. In DNA form, the CDR3 reads TGTGCCAGCAGCTCTTTCTGGGCGATGGACACTGAAGCTTTCTTT.

J is TRBJ1-5 and V is TRBV2, with 9 bases that match TRBD1. The V gene end was trimmed by 6 bases and the J gene end by 2 bases; junction bases not matched to a gene: 5. The germline gives CDR1 SNHLY, CDR2 FYNNEI. The CDR3 extends over 15 amino acids. The CDR3 spells CASRSRTGGNQPQHF. CDR3 coding DNA: TGTGCCAGCAGATCTCGGACAGGGGGCAATCAGCCCCAGCATTTT.

The chain uses TRBV4-3 and TRBJ1-2; TRBD1 might be the D (6 bases). Germline values: CDR1 LGHNA, CDR2 YSLEER. CDR3 size: 14 residues. Trimming cost V 0 bases and J 7 bases, with 12 bases left between them. The CDR3 DNA follows: TGCGCCAGCAGCCAAGATGAACGGGGGGCTGGCTACACCTTC. It encodes CASSQDERGAGYTF.

The gene calls are TRBV6-2 or TRBV6-3 and TRBJ1-2; 7 bases fit TRBD1. The CDR3 contains 13 residues. Germline V gene lookup returns CDR1 MNHEY and CDR2 SVGEGT. The J segment lost 4 bases and the V segment lost 4 bases, leaving 3 bases of the junction unmatched. For the CDR3, the DNA is TGTGCCAGCAGTTCGACAGGGACCTATGGCTACACCTTC. Its translation is CASSSTGTYGYTF.

There are a few counts of this clone. The chain recombines TRBV19 with TRBJ2-3, with 14 positions matching TRBD2. V dropped 6 bases and J dropped 5; count of bases not matched to a gene: 7. This CDR3 region has 16 residues. The germline gives CDR1 LNHDA, CDR2 SQIVND (reference sequence). CDR3 in amino acids: CASSPTSGGAGDTQYF. The CDR3 DNA is TGTGCCAGTAGCCCGACTAGCGGGGGGGCGGGAGATACGCAGTATTTT.

The gene calls are TRBV19 and TRBJ2-1; 9 positions agree with TRBD2. J lost 3 bases, V lost 4 bases, and 4 bases had no gene match. Germline assignment: CDR1 LNHDA and CDR2 SQIVND (reference sequence). The CDR3 contains 15 residues. The CDR3 DNA reads TGTGCCAGTAGTAGATCGACTAGCGGCTACAATGAGCAGTTCTTC. Translated, it gives CASSRSTSGYNEQFF.

The chain couples TRBV6-2 or TRBV6-3 to TRBJ1-6; tentative D call: TRBD1 (5 bases). The CDR3 runs 15 residues. Deletions cut 5 bases from V and 7 bases from J, with 15 bases between. The germline gives CDR1 MNHEY, CDR2 SVGEGT. The CDR3 loop is CASSGAVAKNSPLHF. The DNA for the CDR3 is TGTGCCAGCAGTGGGGCGGTGGCCAAGAATTCACCCCTCCACTTT.

The V gene is TRBV6-5, the J gene TRBJ1-2; D may be TRBD1 (5 bases). The V gene lost 0 bases and the J gene lost 4 bases, with 12 bases spanning the gap. The CDR3 extends over 15 amino acids. The germline gives CDR1 MNHEY, CDR2 SVGAGI. CDR3 protein: CASSYSSRARYGYTF. DNA for the CDR3: TGTGCCAGCAGTTACTCGTCCAGGGCGCGCTATGGCTACACCTTC.

V usage is TRBV5-4 and J usage is TRBJ1-2; TRBD1 agrees at 9 bases. Trimming took 0 bases from V and 7 from J; bases not matched to a gene: 7. The CDR3 loop spans 15 amino acids. CDR1 and CDR2 (germline): SGHNT, YYREEE (reference sequence). The CDR3 DNA is TGTGCCAGCAGCTTGGAGGGGACAGGGACGCGTGGCTACACCTTC. It encodes CASSLEGTGTRGYTF.

The chain employs TRBV11-3 and TRBJ2-7, with 12 positions matching TRBD1. This CDR3 comprises 18 residues. J gave up 0 bases and V 4 bases, and 10 bases lay outside the gene matches. Germline CDR1 reads SGHNT; CDR2 reads YENEEA. In nucleotides, the CDR3 is TGTGCCAGCAGCTCTCCGGGACAGGGGGCAGTAGACTCCTACGAGCAGTACTTC. It is translated as CASSSPGQGAVDSYEQYF. Looking up the rest from reference TRBV11-3 and TRBJ2-7 gives the full variable domain: EAGVVQSPRYKIIEKKQPVAFWCNPISGHNTLYWYLQNLGQGPELLIRYENEEAVDDSQLPKDRFSAERLKGVDSTLKIQPAELGDSAVYLCASSSPGQGAVDSYEQYFGPGTRLTVT.

This sequence joins TRBV5-1 and TRBJ1-3; TRBD1 is a possible D gene (6 bases). Germline V lookup: CDR1 SGHRS, CDR2 YFSETQ. The CDR3 runs to 15 residues. The V end lost 3 bases, the J end lost 2 bases, and 12 bases lay between the germline ends. The CDR3 bases are TGCGCCAGCAGCTCGGCAGGGGATCCTGGAAACACCATATATTTT. This codes for CASSSAGDPGNTIYF.

The CDR3: CASSLYGTSSDTQYF. The DNA of the CDR3 is TGTGCCAGCAGCTTATATGGGACTAGCTCAGATACGCAGTATTTT. V usage is TRBV7-3 and J usage is TRBJ2-3, with 9 bases matching TRBD2. Germline lookup yields CDR1 SGHTA and CDR2 FQGTGA. The CDR3 is 15 amino acids. Losses at the gene ends were 2 bases for V and 4 bases for J; bases not matched to a gene: 4.

The chain recombines TRBV4-2 with TRBJ2-3, with 9 bases aligning to TRBD2. The CDR3 loop spans 16 amino acids. Germline V gives CDR1 LGHNA, CDR2 YNFKEQ. V trimming: 3 bases; J trimming: 1 base; junction bases outside the gene matches: 5. The CDR3 is CASSQSSGGGTDTQYF. CDR3 nucleotides: TGTGCCAGCAGCCAGAGTAGCGGGGGTGGCACAGATACGCAGTATTTT.

The genes are TRBV24-1 and TRBJ2-1; D unresolved. Looked up from germline, CDR1 is KGHDR and CDR2 is SFDVKD. V was pared by 3 bases and J by 10 bases, with 12 bases between. The CDR3 has 13 amino acids. In nucleotides, the CDR3 is TGTGCCACCAGTGATAGCGTGAGTATCGAGCAGTTCTTC. Its protein product is CATSDSVSIEQFF.

V is TRBV5-6 and J is TRBJ2-3; 7 bases map to TRBD1. CDR3 length: 12 amino acids. V lost 5 bases and J lost 8; bases outside the gene matches: 5. Germline V gene data show CDR1 as SGHDT and CDR2 as YYEEEE. CDR3 protein: CASRHPGGTQYF. The CDR3 coding sequence is TGTGCCAGCAGGCATCCAGGGGGTACGCAGTATTTT.

The chain couples TRBV25-1 to TRBJ1-4, with D possibly matching TRBD1 (5 bases). The germline V gene encodes CDR1 MGHDK and CDR2 SYGVNS. V dropped 8 bases and J dropped 5 bases, with 12 bases sitting between them. The CDR3 extends over 13 amino acids. The CDR3 spells CASRRGGNEKLFF. CDR3 sequence (DNA): TGTGCCAGCCGTCGGGGGGGAAATGAAAAACTGTTTTTT.

This chain links TRBV11-3 with TRBJ2-5; 8 bases are shared with TRBD2. Trimming cost V 5 bases and J 2 bases; bases outside gene matches: 10. CDR1 is SGHNT, CDR2 YENEEA, per germline. CDR3 size: 16 residues. The CDR3 region has the DNA TGTGCCAGCAGCCCACGGGCTAGCGGGCTTCAAGAGACCCAGTACTTC. Its translation is CASSPRASGLQETQYF.

This chain joins TRBV19 and TRBJ1-1; possibly TRBD1 for D (5 bases). The CDR3 sequence is 13 residues long. In germline, CDR1 is LNHDA, CDR2 SQIVND (reference sequence). V shed 5 bases and J shed 2 bases, with 9 bases lying between them. CDR3 coding DNA: TGTGCCAGTAGTTCGGGACTAAACACTGAAGCTTTCTTT. Translation gives CASSSGLNTEAFF.

The chain links TRBV7-9 to TRBJ2-3; 10 bases are a match to TRBD2. This CDR3 is 15 amino acids long. Germline CDR1 is SEHNR and CDR2 is FQNEAQ (reference sequence). After removal of 5 bases from V and 5 bases from J, the junction contained 7 bases not matched to a gene. CDR3 nucleotide sequence: TGTGCCAGCAGCCCCCTAGCGGGAGTGCAAGATACGCAGTATTTT. As protein: CASSPLAGVQDTQYF. The complete variable domain, with remaining parts taken from reference TRBV7-9 and TRBJ2-3, reads DTGVSQNPRHKITKRGQNVTFRCDPISEHNRLYWYRQTLGQGPEFLTYFQNEAQLEKSRLLSDRFSAERPKGSFSTLEIQRTEQGDSAMYLCASSPLAGVQDTQYFGPGTRLTVL.

The V gene is TRBV7-9, the J gene TRBJ2-1; 8 nucleotides line up with TRBD1. V lost 5 bases to trimming and J lost 6 bases; unmatched junction nucleotides: 6. Germline lookup yields CDR1 SEHNR and CDR2 FQNEAQ (reference sequence). The CDR3 covers 14 residues. The CDR3 spells CASSAGQGSNEQFF. CDR3 bases: TGTGCCAGCAGCGCCGGACAGGGAAGCAATGAGCAGTTCTTC.

The chain is built from TRBV2 and TRBJ2-7, with 7 bases identical to TRBD1. CDR3 length equals 14 residues. Germline assignment: CDR1 SNHLY and CDR2 FYNNEI. V dropped 2 bases and J dropped 1; count of bases not matched to a gene: 2. The CDR3 bases are TGTGCCAGCAGTGAACAGGGGGAATCCTACGAGCAGTACTTC. It is translated as CASSEQGESYEQYF.

This clone was observed a few times. The chain uses TRBV6-2 or TRBV6-3 and TRBJ1-5; TRBD1 aligns across 7 bases. The germline gives CDR1 MNHEY, CDR2 SVGEGT. Unmatched junction bases numbered 24, after V lost 5 bases and J lost 5 bases. CDR3 size: 20 residues. This chain's CDR3 is CASSQFKSFFRRQGHQPQHF. As DNA, the CDR3 is TGTGCCAGCAGTCAATTCAAATCCTTTTTCCGAAGACAGGGACATCAGCCCCAGCATTTT.

This clone was counted once. The chain uses TRBV2 and TRBJ2-1, with 11 bases that match TRBD2. Germline V lookup: CDR1 SNHLY, CDR2 FYNNEI. The CDR3 totals 14 residues. The V gene end was trimmed by 3 bases and the J gene end by 7 bases; junction bases not matched to a gene: 2. The CDR3 nucleotides read TGTGCCAGCAGTGATTCTAGCGGGAGGAATGAGCAGTTCTTC. Its protein product is CASSDSSGRNEQFF.

The J gene is TRBJ2-7, the V gene TRBV27, with D tentatively TRBD1 (6 bases). Germline V gene sequence: CDR1 MNHEY, CDR2 SMNVEV (reference sequence). The CDR3 contains 13 residues. V lost 3 bases to trimming and J lost 5 bases, with 11 bases between them. In DNA, the CDR3 is TGTGCCAGCAGTTTGGCCACAGGGAACGAGCAGTACTTC. As protein: CASSLATGNEQYF.

This chain uses TRBV19 with TRBJ2-7; tentatively, D is TRBD1 (5 bases). V was pared by 1 base and J by 8 bases, with 9 bases between. Germline V gives CDR1 LNHDA, CDR2 SQIVND (reference sequence). The CDR3 loop spans 12 amino acids. DNA for the CDR3: TGTGCCAGTAGTATAGGAGGACACCAGCAGTACTTC. Translated: CASSIGGHQQYF. The whole variable domain, filled in from reference TRBV19 and TRBJ2-7, reads DGGITQSPKYLFRKEGQNVTLSCEQNLNHDAMYWYRQDPGQGLRLIYYSQIVNDFQKGDIAEGYSVSREKKESFPLTVTSAQKNPTAFYLCASSIGGHQQYFGPGTRLTVT.

The chain has TRBV9 and TRBJ1-4, with TRBD1 matching over 8 bases. The CDR3 has 15 residues. Per germline, CDR1 SGDLS and CDR2 YYNGEE. With V trimmed by 4 bases and J by 6 bases, 8 bases remained unmatched. The CDR3 nucleotides read TGTGCCAGCAGCTCCAGGGGGCTTTGGGATGAAAAACTGTTTTTT. Translating gives CASSSRGLWDEKLFF. Together with reference TRBV9 and TRBJ1-4, the CDR3 gives the full variable domain: DSGVTQTPKHLITATGQRVTLRCSPRSGDLSVYWYQQSLDQGLQFLIQYYNGEERAKGNILERFSAQQFPDLHSELNLSSLELGDSALYFCASSSRGLWDEKLFFGSGTQLSVL.

This chain uses TRBV6-5 with TRBJ2-7; 8 nucleotides match TRBD1. In germline, CDR1 is MNHEY, CDR2 SVGAGI. After removal of 8 bases from V and 0 bases from J, the junction contained 6 bases not matched to a gene. This CDR3 comprises 14 residues. CDR3 DNA sequence: TGTGCCAGCGGGACAGGACCCAACTCCTACGAGCAGTACTTC. Its protein product is CASGTGPNSYEQYF.

The rearrangement links TRBV28 to TRBJ2-3; 9 positions agree with TRBD2. The V gene end was trimmed by 4 bases and the J gene end by 4 bases; junction bases not matched to a gene: 6. Germline lookup yields CDR1 MDHEN and CDR2 SYDVKM. The length of the CDR3 is 15 residues. Here the CDR3 reads CASSSRLAAPDTQYF. Written as DNA, the CDR3 is TGTGCCAGCAGTTCTAGACTAGCGGCGCCAGATACGCAGTATTTT.